The 27 T cell receptor beta chains presented below share a single source sample, sequenced in a study of cytotoxic CD8 clonotypes in ibrutinib-treated CLL. Repertoires were generated with immunoSEQ multiplex PCR, while TCRdb's copy carries only in-frame clones and drops some. Among 130,000 or so clones, around 77% were seen once, and the ten largest hold about 27%. Sequenced here: PBMCs, sampled after 12 months of ibrutinib treatment. All receptors derive from a human donor with chronic lymphocytic leukemia.

This clone came up once. The chain employs TRBV14 and TRBJ2-5, with D perhaps matching TRBD2 (6 bases). Germline assignment: CDR1 SGHDN and CDR2 FVKESK. CDR3 length: 13 residues. V dropped 4 bases and J dropped 1 base, with 7 bases sitting between them. The CDR3 spells CASSPGLQETQYF. CDR3 nucleotides: TGTGCCAGCAGCCCGGGACTCCAAGAGACCCAGTACTTC.

The rearrangement joins TRBV4-1 to TRBJ2-7, with D possibly being TRBD1 or TRBD2 (5 bases each). The CDR3 extends over 15 amino acids. Trimming took 3 bases from V and 4 from J, leaving 16 bases between them. CDR1 and CDR2 (germline): MGHRA, YSYEKL. CDR3 protein: CASSQGTGWVYEQYF. CDR3 bases: TGCGCCAGCAGCCAGGGGACCGGCTGGGTATACGAGCAGTACTTC.

The chain links TRBV18 to TRBJ2-2, with D possibly TRBD2 on 6 matching bases. The CDR3 is 16 amino acids. Germline V gene sequence: CDR1 KGHSH, CDR2 LQKENI. V lost 2 bases and J 3 bases, leaving 13 bases between the germline ends. The CDR3 DNA reads TGTGCCAGCTCACCAACGCGAGGGGACTACACCGGGGAGCTGTTTTTT. Protein product: CASSPTRGDYTGELFF.

The CDR3 sequence is CASSYTTGGAYEQYF. The DNA for the CDR3 is TGTGCCAGCAGTTACACCACAGGGGGCGCCTACGAGCAGTACTTC. The chain has TRBV6-5 and TRBJ2-7; TRBD1 agrees at 9 bases. V gave up 2 bases and J gave up 2 bases; unmatched junction bases: 4. Germline V gene sequence: CDR1 MNHEY, CDR2 SVGAGI. The CDR3 has 15 residues.

The chain is built from TRBV11-1 and TRBJ2-7; D is perhaps TRBD1 or TRBD2 (6 bases each). The CDR3 sequence is 16 residues long. Trimming took 4 bases from V and 7 from J, leaving 23 bases between them. In germline, CDR1 is SGHAT, CDR2 FQDESV (reference sequence). CDR3 loop: CASSSGDSPRAWEQYF. CDR3 in DNA: TGTGCCAGCAGCTCAGGGGACTCCCCAAGGGCGTGGGAGCAGTACTTC. The entire variable domain, with the rest obtained from reference TRBV11-1 and TRBJ2-7, is as follows: EAEVAQSPRYKITEKSQAVAFWCDPISGHATLYWYRQILGQGPELLVQFQDESVVDDSQLPKDRFSAERLKGVDSTLKIQPAELGDSAMYLCASSSGDSPRAWEQYFGPGTRLTVT.

The rearrangement links TRBV10-3 to TRBJ2-1; 9 bases agree with TRBD2. Germline trimming cut 8 bases from V and 3 bases from J; bases unmatched to any gene: 5. From germline, CDR1 is ENHRY and CDR2 SYGVKD. This CDR3 region has 14 residues. The CDR3 sequence is CAILSGSGYNEQFF. The CDR3 DNA is TGTGCCATCCTTAGCGGGAGTGGCTACAATGAGCAGTTCTTC.

This chain uses TRBV5-1 with TRBJ2-7; D is possibly TRBD1 (6 bases). CDR1 is SGHRS and CDR2 is YFSETQ in the germline V gene. V was cut by 0 bases and J by 1 base, with 11 bases left in between. CDR3 length: 15 residues. The CDR3 reads CASSLGGTYSYEQYF. CDR3 nucleotides: TGCGCCAGCAGCTTGGGAGGGACATATTCCTACGAGCAGTACTTC.

The chain is built from TRBV2 and TRBJ1-1, with D perhaps matching TRBD1 (6 bases). CDR1 SNHLY and CDR2 FYNNEI come from the germline V gene. The V gene lost 4 bases and the J gene lost 5 bases, with 14 bases spanning the gap. The CDR3 length is 14 residues. The CDR3 DNA follows: TGTGCCAGCAGTGGGGGGCCTCTGAGGACTGAAGCTTTCTTT. Translation gives CASSGGPLRTEAFF.

As to this clone: The sample has other DNA sequences that encode this CDR3 too. DNA for the CDR3: TGTGCCAGCAGTTCCGGGAACACCATATATTTT. Protein product: CASSSGNTIYF. The chain combines TRBV27 with TRBJ1-3; D call uncertain. The germline V gene encodes CDR1 MNHEY and CDR2 SMNVEV (reference sequence). V lost 4 bases, J lost 7 bases, and 5 bases lay in between. The CDR3 has 11 residues.

V is TRBV7-9 and J is TRBJ1-2; D not resolved. CDR1 and CDR2 from the germline V gene are SEHNR and FQNEAQ (reference sequence). V lost 5 bases and J 4 bases, leaving 8 bases between the germline ends. This CDR3 has 12 amino acids. The CDR3 region has the DNA TGTGCCAGCAGCAGTGACCCCTATGGCTACACCTTC. Translating gives CASSSDPYGYTF.

CDR3 coding DNA: TGTGCCAGCAGTCTAGCGGGGGGTCCTTGGAATGAGCAGTTCTTC. Translating it yields CASSLAGGPWNEQFF. The V gene is TRBV27, the J gene TRBJ2-1; the match to TRBD2 covers 11 bases. The germline V gene encodes CDR1 MNHEY and CDR2 SMNVEV (reference sequence). The CDR3 has 15 residues. V shed 5 bases and J 7 bases; nucleotides not matched to a gene: 7.

The chain employs TRBV6-5 and TRBJ2-7; 7 bases match TRBD1. Germline V gives CDR1 MNHEY, CDR2 SVGAGI. This CDR3 has 15 amino acids. The trim removed 7 bases at V and 4 bases at J, leaving 13 bases unmatched. The CDR3 DNA sequence: TGTGCCAGCAAGGAACGACAGGGAATTAGGTACGAGCAGTACTTC. Amino acids: CASKERQGIRYEQYF.

This clone was recorded a few times. The V and J genes are TRBV9 and TRBJ1-1; D possibly corresponds to TRBD1 (5 bases). V was shortened by 4 bases and J by 7 bases, with 11 bases between the two germline ends. This CDR3 is built from 12 residues. Germline values: CDR1 SGDLS, CDR2 YYNGEE. The CDR3 DNA is TGTGCCAGCAGCCCCACGAGGGGTGAAGCTTTCTTT. Protein sequence: CASSPTRGEAFF.

The J gene is TRBJ1-1, the V gene TRBV4-2, with TRBD1 matching over 7 bases. The CDR3 runs 15 residues. CDR1 LGHNA and CDR2 YNFKEQ come from the germline V gene. After removal of 1 base from V and 2 bases from J, the junction contained 4 bases not matched to a gene. This CDR3 reads CASSQASGGNTEAFF. The CDR3 nucleotides read TGTGCCAGCAGCCAAGCGTCAGGGGGTAACACTGAAGCTTTCTTT.

The chain recombines TRBV18 with TRBJ1-1; no clear D gene. Germline assignment: CDR1 KGHSH and CDR2 LQKENI. Trimming left V 3 bases short and J 10 bases short, with 12 bases between. The CDR3 runs to 12 residues. This CDR3 is CASSPREESAFF. DNA for the CDR3: TGTGCCAGCTCACCGAGGGAGGAATCAGCTTTCTTT.

In its sample, this clone was seen once. J is TRBJ2-1 and V is TRBV13; 11 bases line up with TRBD2. This CDR3 comprises 14 residues. The ends lost 3 bases at V and 6 bases at J; junction bases unmatched: 1. Germline CDR1 and CDR2: PRHDT and FYEKMQ (reference sequence). CDR3 sequence (DNA): TGTGCCAGCAGCTTTAGCGGGAGGGCCAATGAGCAGTTCTTC. This codes for CASSFSGRANEQFF.

The chain links TRBV18 to TRBJ2-7, with D possibly TRBD1 on 6 matching bases. The CDR3 has 15 residues. V was clipped by 3 bases and J by 0 bases, with 12 bases between them. Germline V gives CDR1 KGHSH, CDR2 LQKENI. The CDR3: CASSPRTVRSYEQYF. The CDR3, as DNA: TGTGCCAGCTCACCGAGGACAGTGCGCTCCTACGAGCAGTACTTC.

V gene TRBV20-1 combines with J gene TRBJ1-2; no definite D call. The V gene lost 0 bases and the J gene lost 5 bases, with 4 bases spanning the gap. This CDR3 is 11 amino acids long. The germline V gene encodes CDR1 DFQATT and CDR2 SNEGSKA (reference sequence). The CDR3 protein is CSARDGYGYTF. In DNA form, the CDR3 reads TGCAGTGCTAGAGACGGATATGGCTACACCTTC.

The chain employs TRBV28 and TRBJ2-5; D might be TRBD1 (5 bases). The V end was cut by 5 bases, the J end by 0 bases, with 16 bases between. The CDR3 spans 16 residues. CDR1 is MDHEN and CDR2 is SYDVKM in the germline V gene. The CDR3 DNA reads as TGTGCCAGCAGTCAAACAGGCCACGGGTACCAAGAGACCCAGTACTTC. Amino acids: CASSQTGHGYQETQYF.

V and J are TRBV11-2 and TRBJ1-1, with D tentatively TRBD1 (6 bases). V was trimmed by 6 bases and J by 4 bases, leaving 12 bases between them. Germline V gene sequence: CDR1 SGHAT, CDR2 FQNNGV. This CDR3 is 13 amino acids long. The CDR3: CASRQGGGTEAFF. CDR3 coding DNA: TGTGCCAGCAGACAGGGTGGCGGCACTGAAGCTTTCTTT.

The chain uses TRBV5-1 and TRBJ1-1, with D unclear. CDR1 and CDR2 from the germline V gene are SGHRS and YFSETQ. V lost 2 bases and J 2 bases, leaving 7 bases between the germline ends. CDR3 length: 13 amino acids. In DNA, the CDR3 is TGCGCCAGCAGCTTCAGCGGTAACACTGAAGCTTTCTTT. Its protein is CASSFSGNTEAFF.

V gene TRBV7-9 combines with J gene TRBJ1-1; D gene uncertain. This CDR3 contains 13 residues. V was cut by 1 base and J by 3 bases, with 6 bases left in between. The germline V gene has CDR1 SEHNR and CDR2 FQNEAQ (reference sequence). The CDR3 here is CASSLGAYTEAFF. Here the CDR3 DNA reads TGTGCCAGCAGCTTAGGGGCCTACACTGAAGCTTTCTTT. Complete variable domain (other parts from reference TRBV7-9 and TRBJ1-1): DTGVSQNPRHKITKRGQNVTFRCDPISEHNRLYWYRQTLGQGPEFLTYFQNEAQLEKSRLLSDRFSAERPKGSFSTLEIQRTEQGDSAMYLCASSLGAYTEAFFGQGTRLTVV.

This rearrangement joins TRBV18 to TRBJ2-3; 9 bases align to TRBD1. Trimming at V came to 0 bases and at J to 1 base, leaving 14 bases not matched to a gene. The CDR3 is made up of 20 amino acids. Germline V CDR1 and CDR2: KGHSH, LQKENI. The CDR3 loop reads CASSPPRTGARETRTDTQYF. CDR3 bases: TGTGCCAGCTCACCACCTCGGACAGGGGCCCGAGAAACACGCACAGATACGCAGTATTTT.

The chain combines TRBV25-1 with TRBJ2-1; D possibly uses TRBD1 or TRBD2 (5 bases each). The ends were cut back, 3 bases at V and 9 bases at J, with 18 bases in the middle. The germline gives CDR1 MGHDK, CDR2 SYGVNS. The CDR3 consists of 15 residues. This CDR3 reads CASSDLRGAEGEQFF. The DNA of the CDR3 is TGTGCCAGCAGTGATCTGAGAGGGGCAGAAGGTGAGCAGTTCTTC.

Only one count was recorded for this clone. This chain connects TRBV4-2 to TRBJ2-4; D may be TRBD2 (7 bases). V lost 0 bases to trimming and J lost 2 bases, with 17 bases between them. Germline CDR1 and CDR2: LGHNA and YNFKEQ. This CDR3 comprises 18 residues. As DNA, the CDR3 is TGTGCCAGCAGCCAAGATCCGGTTAGGGGGGGGACCAAAAACATTCAGTACTTC. The encoded protein is CASSQDPVRGGTKNIQYF.

In this sample, this clone turned up a few times. V is TRBV29-1 and J is TRBJ2-2; D might be TRBD1 (5 bases). Germline CDR1 and CDR2: SQVTM and ANQGSEA. V gave up 6 bases and J gave up 7 bases, with 18 bases separating them. This CDR3 region has 14 residues. The CDR3 DNA follows: TGCAGCGTGGGGAAGACGACAGTAATCGGGGAGCTGTTTTTT. This translates into CSVGKTTVIGELFF.

The chain couples TRBV7-3 to TRBJ2-3; D might be TRBD1 or TRBD2, each matching 6 bases. Per the germline V gene, CDR1 is SGHTA and CDR2 is FQGTGA. V dropped 4 bases and J dropped 0 bases, with 11 bases sitting between them. CDR3 length equals 15 residues. CDR3: CASSSRGGSTDTQYF. CDR3 sequence (DNA): TGTGCCAGCAGCTCCAGAGGGGGGAGCACAGATACGCAGTATTTT.